The 11 T cell receptor beta chains below come from one sample, sequenced in a study of blood T cells in healthy people across ages. The second PCR ran roughly 6 to 12 cycles with a sample-barcoded 5' primer and J-beta primers. MiXCR, applied by TCRdb to the 5' RACE reads, yields one record per CDR3 protein. This table has 550,000 to 700,000 distinct CDR3 sequences, 27% appearing once. Sequencing input: blood. The receptors stem from an older woman in good health.

This clonotype was counted between two and nine times. V gene TRBV4-3 combines with J gene TRBJ2-7; the D gene is possibly TRBD1 (5 bases). V shed 2 bases and J shed 4 bases, with 12 bases lying between them. Germline V gene lookup returns CDR1 LGHNA and CDR2 YSLEER. CDR3 size: 14 residues. CDR3 amino acids: CASSQSAGRYEQYF. The CDR3 nucleotides are TGCGCCAGCAGCCAATCGGCAGGGCGATACGAGCAGTACTTC.

In this sample, this clonotype turned up a few times. This rearrangement joins TRBV11-1 to TRBJ2-2; D gene uncertain. CDR3 length equals 11 residues. The germline gives CDR1 SGHAT, CDR2 FQDESV (reference sequence). V was shortened by 8 bases and J by 8 bases, with 9 bases between the two germline ends. This CDR3 is CASASEGELFF. Here the CDR3 DNA reads TGTGCCAGCGCCTCCGAGGGGGAGCTGTTTTTT.

The chain combines TRBV18 with TRBJ1-2; D uncertain. V lost 6 bases and J 4 bases, leaving 9 bases between the germline ends. The CDR3 sequence is 12 residues long. Germline assignment: CDR1 KGHSH and CDR2 LQKENI. The chain's CDR3 is CASSSSLYGYTF. The CDR3 nucleotides read TGTGCCAGCTCTTCCAGCCTCTATGGCTACACCTTC.

This rearrangement joins TRBV23-1 to TRBJ2-3; TRBD1 agrees at 7 bases. TRBV23-1 is an ORF, and what it does is uncertain. The V and J ends lost 4 bases and 4 bases, in that order; junction bases with no gene match: 8. The CDR3 totals 15 residues. In DNA, the CDR3 is TGCGCCAGCAGTCCCCCGACAGGGTCCGCAGATACGCAGTATTTT. This translates into CASSPPTGSADTQYF.

J is TRBJ1-3 and V is TRBV12-3 or TRBV12-4, with D unresolved. Trimming took 2 bases from V and 5 from J, leaving 4 bases between them. The CDR3 loop spans 12 amino acids. CDR3: CASSLTRNTIYF. The CDR3, as DNA: TGTGCCAGCAGTTTAACGCGAAACACCATATATTTT.

This clonotype was seen ten or more times. The chain uses TRBV6-6 and TRBJ2-5; D is uncertain. Germline V gene sequence: CDR1 MNHNY, CDR2 SVGAGI (reference sequence). This CDR3 region has 15 residues. Deletions cut 2 bases from V and 1 base from J, with 11 bases between. CDR3 DNA: TGTGCCAGCAGTTACGGGGTTGTCAGCCAAGAGACCCAGTACTTC. This sequence encodes CASSYGVVSQETQYF.

The V call is TRBV7-2, the J call TRBJ2-7; TRBD2 matches 7 bases. Germline V gene sequence: CDR1 SGHTA, CDR2 FQGNSA. The trim removed 4 bases at V and 6 bases at J, leaving 9 bases unmatched. The CDR3 covers 14 residues. CDR3 in DNA: TGTGCCAGCAGCTCTCCGGGACTATCTAGCGAGCAGTACTTC. Protein: CASSSPGLSSEQYF.

V and J are TRBV20-1 and TRBJ1-5; D is unclear. The CDR3 sequence is 17 residues long. The V gene lost 1 base and the J gene lost 5 bases, with 21 bases spanning the gap. CDR1 and CDR2 (germline): DFQATT, SNEGSKA (reference sequence). The CDR3 reads CSARATAMPGSDQPQHF. The CDR3 nucleotides read TGCAGTGCTAGAGCTACCGCCATGCCGGGGTCCGATCAGCCCCAGCATTTT.

The V and J genes are TRBV20-1 and TRBJ2-3, with D perhaps TRBD2 (5 bases). The length of the CDR3 is 15 residues. The germline CDR1 and CDR2 sequences are DFQATT and SNEGSKA (reference sequence). The CDR3 region has the DNA TGCTCAATGGGATTCCGGGGAGCACAAAGCGATACGCAGTATTTT. It codes for CSMGFRGAQSDTQYF.

For this clonotype: The junction departs from germline at one end; a sequencing error may be responsible. The chain is built from TRBV12-3 or TRBV12-4 and TRBJ2-1; weak D call: TRBD1 (6 bases). This CDR3 has 13 residues. This CDR3 is CASSPRTPGTPLF. CDR3 DNA sequence: TGTGCCAGCAGCCCACGTACACCCGGGACACCGCTCTTC.

V is TRBV7-6 and J is TRBJ2-1; either TRBD1 or TRBD2 may supply D (5 bases each). V was pared by 3 bases and J by 6 bases, with 12 bases between. CDR1 is SGHVS, CDR2 FNYEAQ, per germline. The CDR3 covers 14 residues. The CDR3 loop is CASSFRDQGNEQFF. The CDR3 DNA sequence: TGTGCCAGCAGCTTCCGGGACCAAGGCAATGAGCAGTTCTTC. Based on the CDR3 plus reference TRBV7-6 and TRBJ2-1, the full variable domain is GAGVSQSPRYKVTKRGQDVALRCDPISGHVSLYWYRQALGQGPEFLTYFNYEAQQDKSGLPNDRFSAERPEGSISTLTIQRTEQRDSAMYRCASSFRDQGNEQFFGPGTRLTVL.